This TCR beta chain emerged from a study of early T cells in non-severe SARS-CoV-2 infection. The wider study: Sequencing of bulk RNA from unsorted whole blood was done, without chain pairing. Findings and limits, study-wide: Matching results from VDJdb favored anti-spike CD8 responses, leaving private and CD4 specificities undetected.

Germline CDR1 MDHEN, CDR2 SYDVKM. The CDR3 is made up of 12 amino acids. Trimming pared 6 bases from V and 5 bases from J, leaving 8 bases between. This clonotype has ten or more counts. Its antigen remains unknown. Each single cDNA molecule received a unique molecular identifier. One entry per CDR3 protein results from TCRdb running MiXCR on the 5' RACE reads. The sample holds roughly 30,000 distinct CDR3 sequences, 5% to 6.5% seen once. The V call is TRBV28, the J call TRBJ1-5; weak D call: TRBD1 (5 bases). This clonotype was sampled from an adult who was a healthcare worker with PCR-confirmed SARS-CoV-2 infection or an uninfected control (not recorded which). This specimen consisted of whole blood, obtained at baseline. The CDR3 nucleotides read TGTGCCAGCAGGAAGGGGTATCAGCCCCAGCATTTT. Protein: CASRKGYQPQHF. Filled out from reference TRBV28 and TRBJ1-5, the complete variable domain reads DVKVTQSSRYLVKRTGEKVFLECVQDMDHENMFWYRQDPGLGLRLIYFSYDVKMKEKGDIPEGYSVSREKKERFSLILESASTNQTSMYLCASRKGYQPQHFGDGTRLSIL.